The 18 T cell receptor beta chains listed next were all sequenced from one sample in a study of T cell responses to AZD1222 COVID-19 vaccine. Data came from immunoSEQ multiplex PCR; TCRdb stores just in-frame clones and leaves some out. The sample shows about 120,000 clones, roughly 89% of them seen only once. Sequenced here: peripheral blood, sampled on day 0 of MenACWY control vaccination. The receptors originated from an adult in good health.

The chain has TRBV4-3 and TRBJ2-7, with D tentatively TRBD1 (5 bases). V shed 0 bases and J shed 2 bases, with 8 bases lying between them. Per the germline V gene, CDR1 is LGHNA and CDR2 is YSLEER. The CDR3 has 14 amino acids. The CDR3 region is CASSQDPRAYEQYF. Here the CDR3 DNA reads TGCGCCAGCAGCCAAGATCCCAGGGCCTACGAGCAGTACTTC.

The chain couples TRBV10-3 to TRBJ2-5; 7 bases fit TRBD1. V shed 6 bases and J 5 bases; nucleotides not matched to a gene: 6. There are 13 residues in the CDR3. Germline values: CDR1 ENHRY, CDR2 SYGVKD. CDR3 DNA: TGTGCCATCAGAAGACAGGGTGGGGAGACCCAGTACTTC. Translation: CAIRRQGGETQYF.

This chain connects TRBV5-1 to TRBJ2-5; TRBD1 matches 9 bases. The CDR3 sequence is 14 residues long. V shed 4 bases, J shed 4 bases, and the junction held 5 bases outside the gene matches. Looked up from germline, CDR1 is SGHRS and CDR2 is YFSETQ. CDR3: CASSGTGSGETQYF. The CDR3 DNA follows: TGCGCCAGCAGCGGGACAGGGTCCGGAGAGACCCAGTACTTC.

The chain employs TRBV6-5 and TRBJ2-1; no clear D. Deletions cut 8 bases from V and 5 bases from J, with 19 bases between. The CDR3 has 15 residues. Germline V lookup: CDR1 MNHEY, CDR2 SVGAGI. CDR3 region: CASSEADTAHNEQFF. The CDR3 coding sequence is TGTGCCAGCTCCGAAGCCGACACGGCCCACAATGAGCAGTTCTTC.

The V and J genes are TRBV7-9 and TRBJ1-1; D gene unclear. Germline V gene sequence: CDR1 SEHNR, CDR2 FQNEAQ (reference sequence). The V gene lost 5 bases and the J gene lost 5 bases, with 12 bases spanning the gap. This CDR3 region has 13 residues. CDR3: CASSPTGGTEAFF. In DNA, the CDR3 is TGTGCCAGCAGCCCGACCGGAGGGACTGAAGCTTTCTTT.

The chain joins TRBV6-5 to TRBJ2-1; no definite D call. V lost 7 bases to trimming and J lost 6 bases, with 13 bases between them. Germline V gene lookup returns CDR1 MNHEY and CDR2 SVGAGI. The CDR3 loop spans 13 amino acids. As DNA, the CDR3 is TGTGCCAGCACTGGCAACCCGTCCAATGAGCAGTTCTTC. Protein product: CASTGNPSNEQFF.

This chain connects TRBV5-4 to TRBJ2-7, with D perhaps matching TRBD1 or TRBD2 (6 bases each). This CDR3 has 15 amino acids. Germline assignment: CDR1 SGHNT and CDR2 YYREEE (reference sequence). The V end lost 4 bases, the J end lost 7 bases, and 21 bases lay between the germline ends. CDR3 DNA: TGTGCCAGCAGCGGAGGGGGACCTTTTGGGGGAGAGCAGTACTTC. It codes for CASSGGGPFGGEQYF.

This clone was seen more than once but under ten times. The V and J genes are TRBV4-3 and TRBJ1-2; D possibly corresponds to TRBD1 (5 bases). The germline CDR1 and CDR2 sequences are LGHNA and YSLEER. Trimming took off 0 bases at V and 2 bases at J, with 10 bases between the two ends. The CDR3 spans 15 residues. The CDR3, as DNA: TGCGCCAGCAGCCAAGATGATGGGGCAAACTATGGCTACACCTTC. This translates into CASSQDDGANYGYTF.

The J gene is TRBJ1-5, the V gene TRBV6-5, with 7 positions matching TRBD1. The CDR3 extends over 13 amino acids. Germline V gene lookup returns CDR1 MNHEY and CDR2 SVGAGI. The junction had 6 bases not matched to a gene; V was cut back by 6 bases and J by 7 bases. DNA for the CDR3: TGTGCCAGCAGGGGGGCAGGGGGACAGCCCCAGCATTTT. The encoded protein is CASRGAGGQPQHF.

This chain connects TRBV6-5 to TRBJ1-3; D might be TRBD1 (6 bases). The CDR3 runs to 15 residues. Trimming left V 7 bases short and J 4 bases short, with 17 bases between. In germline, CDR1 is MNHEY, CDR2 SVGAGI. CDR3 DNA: TGTGCCAGCACTGTCTCCGGGACACCCGGAAACACCATATATTTT. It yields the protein CASTVSGTPGNTIYF.

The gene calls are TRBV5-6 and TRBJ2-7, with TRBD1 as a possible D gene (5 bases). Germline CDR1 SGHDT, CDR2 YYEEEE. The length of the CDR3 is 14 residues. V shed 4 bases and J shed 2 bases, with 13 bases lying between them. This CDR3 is CASSLGAGTYEQYF. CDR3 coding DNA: TGTGCCAGCAGCCTAGGGGCAGGGACCTACGAGCAGTACTTC.

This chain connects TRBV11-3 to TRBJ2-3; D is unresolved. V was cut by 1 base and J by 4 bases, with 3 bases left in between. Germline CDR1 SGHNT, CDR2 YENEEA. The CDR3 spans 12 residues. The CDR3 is CASSLGADTQYF. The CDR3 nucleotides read TGTGCCAGCAGCTTAGGCGCAGATACGCAGTATTTT.

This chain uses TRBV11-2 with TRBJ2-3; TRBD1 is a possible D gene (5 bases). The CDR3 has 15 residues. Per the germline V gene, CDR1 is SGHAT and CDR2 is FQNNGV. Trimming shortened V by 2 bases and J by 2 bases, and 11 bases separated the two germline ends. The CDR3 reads CASSLQGWVTDTQYF. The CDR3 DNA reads TGTGCCAGCAGCTTACAGGGTTGGGTCACAGATACGCAGTATTTT.

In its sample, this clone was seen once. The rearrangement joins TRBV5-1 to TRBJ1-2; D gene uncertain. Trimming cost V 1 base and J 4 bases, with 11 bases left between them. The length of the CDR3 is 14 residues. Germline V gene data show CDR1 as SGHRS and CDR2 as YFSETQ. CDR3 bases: TGCGCCAGCAGCTTGTCCGGCGGAGGCTATGGCTACACCTTC. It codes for CASSLSGGGYGYTF.

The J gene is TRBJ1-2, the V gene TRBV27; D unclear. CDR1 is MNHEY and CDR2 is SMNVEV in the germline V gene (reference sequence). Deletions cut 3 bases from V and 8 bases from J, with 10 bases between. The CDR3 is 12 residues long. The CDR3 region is CASSLGGEGYTF. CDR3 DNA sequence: TGTGCCAGCAGTTTGGGCGGAGAGGGCTACACCTTC.

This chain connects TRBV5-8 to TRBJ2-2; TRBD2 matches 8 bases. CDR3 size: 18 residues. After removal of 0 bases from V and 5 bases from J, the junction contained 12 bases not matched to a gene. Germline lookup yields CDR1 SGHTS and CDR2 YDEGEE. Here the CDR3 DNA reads TGTGCCAGCAGCTTGGGCCTCCGGGACGGCGGGAGGACCGGGGAGCTGTTTTTT. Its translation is CASSLGLRDGGRTGELFF.

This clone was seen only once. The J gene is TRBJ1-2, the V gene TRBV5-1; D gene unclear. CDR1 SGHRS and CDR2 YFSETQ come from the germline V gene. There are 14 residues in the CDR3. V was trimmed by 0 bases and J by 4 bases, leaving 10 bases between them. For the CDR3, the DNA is TGCGCCAGCAGCTTGGCCCCACCCAGCTATGGCTACACCTTC. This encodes CASSLAPPSYGYTF. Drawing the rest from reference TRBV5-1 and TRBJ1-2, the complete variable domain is KAGVTQTPRYLIKTRGQQVTLSCSPISGHRSVSWYQQTPGQGLQFLFEYFSETQRNKGNFPGRFSGRQFSNSRSEMNVSTLELGDSALYLCASSLAPPSYGYTFGSGTRLTVV.

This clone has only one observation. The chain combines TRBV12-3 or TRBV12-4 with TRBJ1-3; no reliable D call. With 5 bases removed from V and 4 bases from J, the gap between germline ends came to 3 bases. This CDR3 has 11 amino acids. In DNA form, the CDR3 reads TGTGCCAGCAGTCCGGGAAACACCATATATTTT. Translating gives CASSPGNTIYF.